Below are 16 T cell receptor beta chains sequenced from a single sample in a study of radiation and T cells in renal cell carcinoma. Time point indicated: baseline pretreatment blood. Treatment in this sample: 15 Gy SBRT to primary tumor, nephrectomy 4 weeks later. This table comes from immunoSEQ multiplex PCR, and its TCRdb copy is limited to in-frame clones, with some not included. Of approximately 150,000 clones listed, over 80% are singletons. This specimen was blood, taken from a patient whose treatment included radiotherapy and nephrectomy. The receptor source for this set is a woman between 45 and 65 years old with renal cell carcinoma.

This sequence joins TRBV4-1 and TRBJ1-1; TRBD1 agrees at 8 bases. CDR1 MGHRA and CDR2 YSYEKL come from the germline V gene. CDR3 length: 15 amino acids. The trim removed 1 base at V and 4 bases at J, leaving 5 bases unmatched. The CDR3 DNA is TGCGCCAGCAGCCAAGCGGACAGGGTTCTCACTGAAGCTTTCTTT. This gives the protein CASSQADRVLTEAFF.

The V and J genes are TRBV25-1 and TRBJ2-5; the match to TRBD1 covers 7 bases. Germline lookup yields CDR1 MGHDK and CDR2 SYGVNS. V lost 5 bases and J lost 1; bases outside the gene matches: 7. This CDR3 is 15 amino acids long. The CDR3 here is CASSSDRAVQETQYF. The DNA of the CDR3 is TGTGCCAGCAGTAGTGACAGGGCTGTCCAAGAGACCCAGTACTTC.

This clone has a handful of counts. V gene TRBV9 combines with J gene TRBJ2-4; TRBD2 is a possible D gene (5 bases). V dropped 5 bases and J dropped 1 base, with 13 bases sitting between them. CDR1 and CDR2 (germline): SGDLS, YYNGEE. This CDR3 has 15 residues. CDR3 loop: CASSPEDGAKNIQYF. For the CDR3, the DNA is TGTGCCAGCAGTCCGGAGGACGGGGCCAAAAACATTCAGTACTTC.

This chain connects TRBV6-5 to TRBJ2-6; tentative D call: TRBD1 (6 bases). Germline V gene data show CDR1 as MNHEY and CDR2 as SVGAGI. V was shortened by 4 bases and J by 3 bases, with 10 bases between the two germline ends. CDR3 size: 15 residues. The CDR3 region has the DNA TGTGCCAGCAGTTCCAGGGGAATTGGGGCCAACGTCCTGACTTTC. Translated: CASSSRGIGANVLTF.

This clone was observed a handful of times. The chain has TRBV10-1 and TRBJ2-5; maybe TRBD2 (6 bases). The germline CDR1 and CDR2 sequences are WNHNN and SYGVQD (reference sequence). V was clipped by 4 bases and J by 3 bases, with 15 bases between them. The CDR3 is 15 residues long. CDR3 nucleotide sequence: TGCGCCAGCAGTGCAGTAGGGGAGGTGAAAGAGACCCAGTACTTC. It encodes CASSAVGEVKETQYF.

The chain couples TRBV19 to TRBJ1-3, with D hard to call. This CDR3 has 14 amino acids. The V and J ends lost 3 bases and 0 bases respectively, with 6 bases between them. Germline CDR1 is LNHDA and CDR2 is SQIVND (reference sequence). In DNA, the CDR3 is TGTGCCAGTAGTATCCAGTTCTCTGGAAACACCATATATTTT. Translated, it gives CASSIQFSGNTIYF.

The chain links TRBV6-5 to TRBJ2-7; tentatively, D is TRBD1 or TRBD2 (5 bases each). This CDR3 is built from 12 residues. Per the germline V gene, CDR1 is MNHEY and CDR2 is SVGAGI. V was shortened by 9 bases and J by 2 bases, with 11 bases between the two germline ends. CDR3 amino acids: CASNGAAYEQYF. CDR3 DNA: TGTGCCAGTAACGGGGCAGCCTACGAGCAGTACTTC.

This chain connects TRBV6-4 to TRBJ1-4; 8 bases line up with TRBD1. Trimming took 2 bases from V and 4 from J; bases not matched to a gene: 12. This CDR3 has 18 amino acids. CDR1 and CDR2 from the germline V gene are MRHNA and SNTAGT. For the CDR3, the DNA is TGTGCCAGCAGTGACCAGAGGGGACAGGTGGGAGTTAATGAAAAACTGTTTTTT. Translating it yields CASSDQRGQVGVNEKLFF.

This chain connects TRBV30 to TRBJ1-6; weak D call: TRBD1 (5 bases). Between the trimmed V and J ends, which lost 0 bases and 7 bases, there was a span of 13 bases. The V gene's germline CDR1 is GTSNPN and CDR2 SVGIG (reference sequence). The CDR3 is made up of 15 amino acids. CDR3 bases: TGTGCCTGGAGTGTACCAGGGTCAGGAAATTCACCCCTCCACTTT. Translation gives CAWSVPGSGNSPLHF.

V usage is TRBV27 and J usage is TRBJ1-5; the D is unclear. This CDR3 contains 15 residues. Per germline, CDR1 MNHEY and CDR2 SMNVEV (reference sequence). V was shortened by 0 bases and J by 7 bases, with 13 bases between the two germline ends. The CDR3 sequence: CASSLSPPSGQPQHF. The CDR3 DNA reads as TGTGCCAGCAGTTTATCCCCCCCATCCGGGCAGCCCCAGCATTTT.

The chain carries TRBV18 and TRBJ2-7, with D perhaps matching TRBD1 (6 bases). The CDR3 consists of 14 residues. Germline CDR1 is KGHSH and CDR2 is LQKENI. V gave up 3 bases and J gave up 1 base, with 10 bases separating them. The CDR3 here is CASSPDRSSYEQYF. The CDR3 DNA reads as TGTGCCAGCTCACCCGACAGGAGTTCCTACGAGCAGTACTTC.

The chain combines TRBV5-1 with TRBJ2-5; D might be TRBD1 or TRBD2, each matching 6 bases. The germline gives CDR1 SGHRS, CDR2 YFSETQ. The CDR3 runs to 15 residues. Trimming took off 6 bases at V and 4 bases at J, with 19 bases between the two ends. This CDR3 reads CASTGGYRRPETQYF. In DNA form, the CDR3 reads TGCGCCAGCACCGGGGGCTACCGCCGCCCAGAGACCCAGTACTTC.

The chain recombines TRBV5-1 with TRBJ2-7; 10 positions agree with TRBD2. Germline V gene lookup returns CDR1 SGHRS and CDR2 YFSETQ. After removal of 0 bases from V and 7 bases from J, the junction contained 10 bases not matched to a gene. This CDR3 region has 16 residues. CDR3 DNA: TGCGCCAGCAGCTTGGCCCGGACTAGCGGATATTTTGAGCAGTACTTC. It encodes CASSLARTSGYFEQYF.

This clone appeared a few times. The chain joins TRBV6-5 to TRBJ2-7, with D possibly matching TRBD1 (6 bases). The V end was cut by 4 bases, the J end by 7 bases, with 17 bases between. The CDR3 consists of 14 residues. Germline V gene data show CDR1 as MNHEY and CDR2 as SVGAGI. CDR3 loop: CASSLGRGRAEQYF. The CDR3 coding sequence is TGTGCCAGCAGTTTGGGCAGGGGACGCGCAGAGCAGTACTTC.

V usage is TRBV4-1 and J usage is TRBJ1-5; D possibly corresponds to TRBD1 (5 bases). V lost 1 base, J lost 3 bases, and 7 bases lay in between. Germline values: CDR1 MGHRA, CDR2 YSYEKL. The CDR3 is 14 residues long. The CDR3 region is CASSQGTPNQPQHF. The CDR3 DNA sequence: TGCGCCAGCAGCCAAGGGACACCCAATCAGCCCCAGCATTTT.

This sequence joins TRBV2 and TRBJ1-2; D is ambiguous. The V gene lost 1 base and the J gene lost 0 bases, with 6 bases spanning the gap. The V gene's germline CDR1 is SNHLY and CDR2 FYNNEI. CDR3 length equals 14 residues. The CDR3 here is CASSEDVANYGYTF. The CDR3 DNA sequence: TGTGCCAGCAGTGAAGATGTGGCTAACTATGGCTACACCTTC.